What follows are 2 T cell receptor beta chains derived from one specimen sequenced in a study of shared clonotypes between healthy human individuals (TCRdb year 2020). Library preparation was by the immunoSEQ multiplex PCR assay. TCRdb took this table from immuneACCESS and kept in-frame rearrangements with V and J called. Such tables lack part of the clones; where checked against another copy, unresolved V genes explain under half of the gap, and the rest is unexplained. The sample yields roughly 2.5 million clones; roughly nine tenths were counted once. 0.13% to 0.15% of the sample is taken by the ten largest. The sample taken for sequencing was naive CD4+ T cells sorted from blood. The sample's cell subset or site, from its label and the paper: CD45RA+ positively selected. The receptors here all came from a man aged 18 to 30 in good health.

The rearrangement joins TRBV14 to TRBJ2-1; D gene unclear. The germline V gene encodes CDR1 SGHDN and CDR2 FVKESK. V was cut by 8 bases and J by 7 bases, with 9 bases left in between. This CDR3 is 11 amino acids long. This CDR3 is CASSVRNEQFF. CDR3 in DNA: TGTGCCAGCTCCGTTAGAAATGAGCAGTTCTTC.

Regarding this clone: Other DNA variants within this sample encode the same CDR3. This rearrangement joins TRBV2 to TRBJ2-7; D remains ambiguous. Germline values: CDR1 SNHLY, CDR2 FYNNEI. The V end was cut by 4 bases, the J end by 1 base, with 2 bases between. This CDR3 has 11 amino acids. This CDR3 is CASSVSYEQYF. The CDR3 DNA follows: TGTGCCAGCAGTGTTTCCTACGAGCAGTACTTC.